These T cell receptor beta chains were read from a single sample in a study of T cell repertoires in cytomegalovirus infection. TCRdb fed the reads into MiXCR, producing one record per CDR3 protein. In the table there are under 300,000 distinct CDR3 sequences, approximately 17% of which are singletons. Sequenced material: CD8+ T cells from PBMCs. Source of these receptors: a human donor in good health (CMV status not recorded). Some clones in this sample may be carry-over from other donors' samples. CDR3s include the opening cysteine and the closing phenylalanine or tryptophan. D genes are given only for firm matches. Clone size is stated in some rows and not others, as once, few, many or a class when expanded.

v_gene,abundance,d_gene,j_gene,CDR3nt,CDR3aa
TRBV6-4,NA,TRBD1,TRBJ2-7,TGTGCCAGCAGTGAGAGGGACAGGAGGGGGCTCGAGCAGTACTTC,CASSERDRRGLEQYF
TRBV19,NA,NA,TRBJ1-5,TGTGCCAGTAGTCATCGGTCAGAGACTAGCAATCAGCCCCAGCATTTT,CASSHRSETSNQPQHF
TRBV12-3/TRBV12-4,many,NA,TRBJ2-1,TGTGCCAGCAGCCCCAGCTCGGAGCAGTTCTTC,CASSPSSEQFF
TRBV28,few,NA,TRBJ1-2,TGTGCCAGCAGTTTCAGGGGCGAATATGGCTACACCTTC,CASSFRGEYGYTF
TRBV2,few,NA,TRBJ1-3,TGTGCCAGCAGAAGGACAGCCAACTCTGGAAACACCATATATTTT,CASRRTANSGNTIYF
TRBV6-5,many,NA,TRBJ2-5,TGTGCCAGCAGTTACTCGGCAGGACAAGAGACCCAGTACTTC,CASSYSAGQETQYF
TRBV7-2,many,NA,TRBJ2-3,TGTGCCAGCAGCTTACGTACCGGGCAAATCCCCACAGATACGCAGTATTTT,CASSLRTGQIPTDTQYF
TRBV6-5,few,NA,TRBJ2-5,TGTGCCAGCAGTTACTCCGTGGGCTGGGCCCAAGAGACCCAGTACTTC,CASSYSVGWAQETQYF
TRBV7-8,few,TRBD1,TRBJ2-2,TGTGCCAGCAGCTTAGAGTATTGGGCAGGGGGCGATACCGGGGAGCTGTTTTTT,CASSLEYWAGGDTGELFF
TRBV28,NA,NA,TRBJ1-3,TGTGCCAGCAGTTTTTTCGGTTCCGCTCACTCAAGCTCTGGAAACACCATATATTTT,CASSFFGSAHSSSGNTIYF
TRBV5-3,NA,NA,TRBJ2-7,TGTGCCAGCAGCTCCCAGACTAGTTTGATCCACTACGAGCAGTACTTC,CASSSQTSLIHYEQYF
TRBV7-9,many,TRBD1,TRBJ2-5,TGTGCCAGCAGCCCTACGGGACAGGCCCTCGGGACCCAGTACTTC,CASSPTGQALGTQYF